This T cell receptor beta chain was identified in a study of cytomegalovirus exposure and HLA in healthy donors. Study information: The approximately 110 validation repertoires used a platform that matched the one used for the 666 first-cohort repertoires, as a later analysis reported. General observations from the study: Some TCR beta chains (approximately 180 of them) were listed as cytomegalovirus-associated.

V lost 0 bases, J lost 5 bases, and 9 bases stayed unmatched. Germline CDR1 GTSNPN, CDR2 SVGIG (reference sequence). The CDR3 sequence is 18 residues long. Concerning this clone itself: Its antigen is currently unknown.

Method: immunoSEQ multiplex PCR; TCRdb's copy keeps in-frame clones and lacks some. In the table there are about 130,000 clones, approximately 89% of which are singletons. The validation cohort, a group of around 120 subjects, included the donors and was separate from the approximately 670-subject first cohort. The receptor comes from a woman younger than 35 in good health and CMV-seropositive. The specimen sequenced was PBMCs. The chain uses TRBV30 and TRBJ2-2, with TRBD2 identical over 13 bases. This CDR3 reads CAWSVLLAGGPRTGELFF. The CDR3, as DNA: TGTGCCTGGAGTGTACTACTAGCGGGGGGGCCGCGAACCGGGGAGCTGTTTTTT.